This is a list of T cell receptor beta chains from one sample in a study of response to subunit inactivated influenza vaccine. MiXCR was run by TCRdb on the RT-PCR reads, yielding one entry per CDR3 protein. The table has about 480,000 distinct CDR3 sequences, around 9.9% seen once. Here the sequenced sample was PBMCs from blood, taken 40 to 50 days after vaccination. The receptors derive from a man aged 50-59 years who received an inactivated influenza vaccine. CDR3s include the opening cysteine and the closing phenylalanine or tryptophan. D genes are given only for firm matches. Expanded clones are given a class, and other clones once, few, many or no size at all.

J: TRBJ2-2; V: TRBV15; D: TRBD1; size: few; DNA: TGTGCCACCAGCAGCGTATACAGGGGGGTTAACGGGGAGCTGTTTTTT; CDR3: CATSSVYRGVNGELFF
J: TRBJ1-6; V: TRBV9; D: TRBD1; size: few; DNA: TGTGCCAGCGGAGGACAGGGTCGGTTCAATTCACCCCTCCACTTT; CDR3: CASGGQGRFNSPLHF
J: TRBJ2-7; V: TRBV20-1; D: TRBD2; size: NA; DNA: TGCAGTGCTAGACTTCGGGGTGCTAGCGGGCCCTACGAGCAGTACTTC; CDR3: CSARLRGASGPYEQYF
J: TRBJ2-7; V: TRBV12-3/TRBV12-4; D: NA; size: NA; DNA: TGTGCCAGCAGTATAGGGGCCAACTACGAGCAGTACTTC; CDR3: CASSIGANYEQYF
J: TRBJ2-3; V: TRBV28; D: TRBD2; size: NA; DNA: TGTGCCAGCAGCAAATCGGGACTAGCGGGAGCAGCAGATACGCAGTATTTT; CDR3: CASSKSGLAGAADTQYF
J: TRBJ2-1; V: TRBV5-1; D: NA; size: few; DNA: TGCGCCAGCAGGGCGTCGATAGGGGGAGGGCCCCGGAATGAGCAGTTCTTC; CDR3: CASRASIGGGPRNEQFF
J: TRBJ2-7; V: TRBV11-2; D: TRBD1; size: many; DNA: TGTGCCAGCAGCTTACGACAGGGGAGCTCCTACGAGCAGTACTTC; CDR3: CASSLRQGSSYEQYF
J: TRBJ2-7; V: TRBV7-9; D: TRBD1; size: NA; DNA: TGTGCCAGCAGCCTAGGGACAGACCTCCTCTTC; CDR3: CASSLGTDLLF
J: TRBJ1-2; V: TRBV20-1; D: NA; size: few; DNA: TGCAGTGCTCCAGGGTTATGGGGCTATGGCTACACCTTC; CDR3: CSAPGLWGYGYTF
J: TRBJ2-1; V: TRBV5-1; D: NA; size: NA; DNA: TGCGCCAGCAGCTTGAGAGGGGTTGAGCAGTTCTTC; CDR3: CASSLRGVEQFF
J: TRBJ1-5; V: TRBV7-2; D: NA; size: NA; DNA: TGTGCCAGCAGCTTTGAGGGAAGGGGTCAGCCCCAGCATTTT; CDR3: CASSFEGRGQPQHF
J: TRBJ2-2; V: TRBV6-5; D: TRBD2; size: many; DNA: TGTGCCAGCAGTTCCCCCACAACTAGCGGTCCAAACACCGGGGAGCTGTTTTTT; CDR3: CASSSPTTSGPNTGELFF
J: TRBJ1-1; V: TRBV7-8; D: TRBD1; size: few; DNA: TGTGCCAGCAGCAATCGGGACAGGGTTCGGGCTGAAGCTTTCTTT; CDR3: CASSNRDRVRAEAFF
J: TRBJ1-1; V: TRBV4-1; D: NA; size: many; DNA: TGCGCCAGCAGCCGGGTAGGGGTGAACACTGAAGCTTTCTTT; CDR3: CASSRVGVNTEAFF
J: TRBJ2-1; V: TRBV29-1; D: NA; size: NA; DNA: TGCAGCGTTGAGGCCCTTCCGGTTTGGGAGCAGTTCTTC; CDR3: CSVEALPVWEQFF
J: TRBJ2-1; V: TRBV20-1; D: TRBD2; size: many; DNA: TGCAGTGCAACTTCGGCTAGCGGGAGAAGAGAGCAGTTCTTC; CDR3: CSATSASGRREQFF
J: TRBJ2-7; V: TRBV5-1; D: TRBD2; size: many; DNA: TGCGCCAGCAGCTTGTGGGGCGGGAGCGGCTACGAGCAGTACTTC; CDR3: CASSLWGGSGYEQYF
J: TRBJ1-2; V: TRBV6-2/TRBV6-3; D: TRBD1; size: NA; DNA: TGTGCCAGCAGTTCCGCGGGGACAGGGGGCGCGTATGGCTACACCTTC; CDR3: CASSSAGTGGAYGYTF
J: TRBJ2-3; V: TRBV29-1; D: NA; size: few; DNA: TGCAGCGTTGACCGGGACGGTAGCACAGATACGCAGTATTTT; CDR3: CSVDRDGSTDTQYF
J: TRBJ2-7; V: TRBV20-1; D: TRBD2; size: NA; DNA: TGCAGTGCAGACGGACTAGCGGGGGGATACGAGCAGTACTTC; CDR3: CSADGLAGGYEQYF
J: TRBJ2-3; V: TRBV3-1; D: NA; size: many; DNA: TGTGCCAGCAGCTCACTCAAGGTTTCGGGTACGCAGTATTTT; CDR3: CASSSLKVSGTQYF
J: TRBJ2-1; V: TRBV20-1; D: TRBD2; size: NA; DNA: TGCAGTGCCAGAGGGGACCTTAGCGGGACTGACAATGAGCAGTTCTTC; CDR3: CSARGDLSGTDNEQFF
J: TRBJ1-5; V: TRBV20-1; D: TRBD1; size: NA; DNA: TGCAGTGCTACCCCGGGACAGGGAGTAAGCAATCAGCCCCAGCATTTT; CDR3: CSATPGQGVSNQPQHF
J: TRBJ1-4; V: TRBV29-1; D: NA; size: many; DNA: TGCAGCGTTGAAGTGGACAAGGGACTTACTGAAAAACTGTTTTTT; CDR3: CSVEVDKGLTEKLFF
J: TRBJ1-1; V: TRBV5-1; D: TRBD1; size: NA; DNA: TGCGCCAGCAGCTTGGCCCTCAGGGGGAGCACTGAAGCTTTCTTT; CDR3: CASSLALRGSTEAFF
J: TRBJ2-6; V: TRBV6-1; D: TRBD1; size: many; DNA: TGTGCCAGCAGTCGGGACAGGCGATACTTTTCTGGGGCCAACGTCCTGACTTTC; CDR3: CASSRDRRYFSGANVLTF